This entry is about one T cell receptor beta chain. Its specificity is not known. The data were obtained in a study of T cell repertoires and HLA-DP antigens. Using immunoSEQ multiplex PCR, the repertoire was profiled, and TCRdb retains in-frame clones only, with some absent. The table has roughly 120,000 clones, 80% to 95% seen once. The CDR3 has 15 amino acids. With V trimmed by 2 bases and J by 4 bases, 8 bases remained unmatched. Germline assignment: CDR1 SGHTA and CDR2 FQGNSA. The sequence came from a woman under 30 in good health and CMV-seronegative. The chain uses TRBV7-2 and TRBJ2-7; 7 bases match TRBD1. The sequenced material came from CD4+ T cells from PBMCs. The CDR3 region is CASSLNRGYPYEQYV. The CDR3 region has the DNA TGTGCCAGCAGCTTAAACAGGGGTTACCCGTACGAGCAGTACGTC.